This record concerns one T cell receptor (beta chain) sequence. The data stem from a study of shared clonotypes between healthy human individuals. CDR1 is SGHRS, CDR2 YFSETQ, per germline. The CDR3 runs to 15 residues. The V end was cut by 0 bases, the J end by 2 bases, with 9 bases between. Clones were sequenced by immunoSEQ multiplex PCR, and TCRdb holds only the in-frame ones, with some missing. The sample shows about 2.3 million clones, about 92% of them seen only once. V gene TRBV5-1 combines with J gene TRBJ2-1; a possible D gene is TRBD2 (5 bases). This clonotype was sampled from a man aged 18 to 35 in good health. Some clones in this sample may be carry-over from other donors' samples. Sequenced input: naive CD4+ T cells from PBMCs. Subset reported: CD45RA+ positively selected. CDR3 nucleotide sequence: TGCGCCAGCAGCTTGGACGGGAATACCTACAATGAGCAGTTCTTC. Protein sequence: CASSLDGNTYNEQFF.